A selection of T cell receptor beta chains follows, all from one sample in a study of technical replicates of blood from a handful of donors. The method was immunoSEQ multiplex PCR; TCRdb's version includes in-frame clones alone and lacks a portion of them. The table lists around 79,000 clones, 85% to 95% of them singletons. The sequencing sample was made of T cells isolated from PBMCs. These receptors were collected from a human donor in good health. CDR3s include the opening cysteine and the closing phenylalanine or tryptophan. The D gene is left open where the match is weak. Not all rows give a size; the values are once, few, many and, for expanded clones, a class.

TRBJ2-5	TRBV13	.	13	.	CASSFSDRRTQYF	TGTGCCAGCAGCTTTAGCGACAGGCGGACCCAGTACTTC
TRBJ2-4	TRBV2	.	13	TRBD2	CASIAGGQNIQYF	TGTGCCAGCATAGCGGGAGGCCAGAACATTCAGTACTTC
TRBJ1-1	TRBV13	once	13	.	CASTSQGSTEAFF	TGTGCCAGCACCAGTCAAGGGAGCACTGAAGCTTTCTTT
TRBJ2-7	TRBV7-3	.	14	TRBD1	CASSMTGGNYEQYF	TGTGCCAGCAGCATGACAGGGGGCAACTACGAGCAGTACTTC
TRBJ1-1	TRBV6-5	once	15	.	CASSFQGGGDTEAFF	TGTGCCAGCAGTTTTCAGGGCGGGGGGGACACTGAAGCTTTCTTT
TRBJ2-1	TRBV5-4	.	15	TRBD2	CASSMGLADYNEQFF	TGTGCCAGCAGCATGGGACTAGCGGACTACAATGAGCAGTTCTTC
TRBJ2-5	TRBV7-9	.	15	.	CASSLALGTQGTQYF	TGTGCCAGCAGCTTAGCGCTGGGCACCCAAGGGACCCAGTACTTC
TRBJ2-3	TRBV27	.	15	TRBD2	CASSFLASGRHTQYF	TGTGCCAGCAGTTTTTTGGCTAGCGGGAGACATACGCAGTATTTT
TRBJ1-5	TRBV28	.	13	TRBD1	CASSQGMIQPQHF	TGTGCCAGCTCACAGGGGATGATTCAGCCCCAGCATTTT
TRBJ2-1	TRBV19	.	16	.	CASSMESEGRDNEQFF	TGTGCCAGTAGTATGGAGTCGGAGGGCCGGGACAATGAGCAGTTCTTC
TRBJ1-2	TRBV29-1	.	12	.	CSVIQPNYGYTF	TGCAGCGTTATACAGCCTAACTATGGCTACACCTTC
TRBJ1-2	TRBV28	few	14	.	CASSLRADNYGYTF	TGTGCCAGCAGTTTGAGGGCAGATAACTATGGCTACACCTTC
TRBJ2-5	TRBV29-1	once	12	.	CSVLMQVETQYF	TGCAGCGTTTTGATGCAGGTAGAGACCCAGTACTTC
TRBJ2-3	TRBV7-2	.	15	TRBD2	CASSFPSGNTDTQYF	TGTGCCAGCAGCTTCCCGAGCGGGAACACAGATACGCAGTATTTT
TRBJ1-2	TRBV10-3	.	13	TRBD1	CAISEDRGRGYTF	TGTGCCATCAGTGAGGACAGGGGGCGAGGCTACACCTTC
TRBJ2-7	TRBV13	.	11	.	CASSLQYEQYF	TGTGCCAGCAGCTTACAGTACGAGCAGTACTTC
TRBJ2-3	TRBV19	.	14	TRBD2	CASSGERELDTQYF	TGTGCTAGTAGTGGAGAGCGGGAGCTAGATACGCAGTATTTT
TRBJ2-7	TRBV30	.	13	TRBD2	CAWAAGGPYEQYF	TGTGCCTGGGCAGCGGGAGGGCCCTACGAGCAGTACTTC
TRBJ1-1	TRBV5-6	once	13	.	CASSPGHPWEAFF	TGTGCCAGCAGCCCAGGACACCCTTGGGAAGCTTTCTTT
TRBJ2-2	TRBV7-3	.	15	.	CASSLPGLNTGELFF	TGTGCCAGCAGCCTCCCCGGACTTAACACCGGGGAGCTGTTTTTT
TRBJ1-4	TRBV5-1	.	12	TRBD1	CASSWDSSYLFF	TGCGCCAGCAGCTGGGACAGTTCGTATCTGTTTTTT
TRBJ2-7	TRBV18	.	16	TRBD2	CASSTGGLAGEGEQYF	TGTGCCAGCTCAACGGGTGGACTAGCGGGAGAAGGGGAGCAGTACTTC
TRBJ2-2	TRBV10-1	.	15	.	CASSEVGTNTGELFF	TGCGCCAGCAGTGAGGTCGGGACGAACACCGGGGAGCTGTTTTTT
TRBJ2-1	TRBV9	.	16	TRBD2	CASSGSIMRGGDEQFF	TGTGCCAGCAGCGGCTCTATAATGCGGGGGGGGGATGAGCAGTTCTTC
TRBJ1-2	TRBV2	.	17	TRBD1	CASMGSGQDYINYGYTF	TGTGCCAGCATGGGCTCGGGACAGGACTATATTAACTATGGCTACACCTTC
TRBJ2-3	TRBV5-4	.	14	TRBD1	CASSTRQGSDTQYF	TGTGCCAGCAGCACCCGACAGGGGTCAGATACGCAGTATTTT
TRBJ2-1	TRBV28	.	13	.	CATLGSSYNEQFF	TGTGCCACCCTAGGAAGCTCCTACAATGAGCAGTTCTTC
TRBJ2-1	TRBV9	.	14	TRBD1	CASSAEGAFGEQFF	TGTGCCAGCAGCGCAGAGGGGGCGTTCGGTGAGCAGTTCTTC
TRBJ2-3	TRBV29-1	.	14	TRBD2	CSVEFGLVTDTQYF	TGCAGCGTTGAGTTCGGACTAGTGACAGATACGCAGTATTTT
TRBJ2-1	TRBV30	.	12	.	CAWTTNGNEQFF	TGTGCCTGGACTACCAACGGCAATGAGCAGTTCTTC
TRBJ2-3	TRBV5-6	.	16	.	CASSLWTDSRKDTQYF	TGTGCCAGCAGCTTGTGGACGGACAGCAGGAAAGATACGCAGTATTTT
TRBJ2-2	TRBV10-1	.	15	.	CASGEDTVLTGELFF	TGCGCCAGCGGCGAGGACACGGTCCTTACCGGGGAGCTGTTTTTT
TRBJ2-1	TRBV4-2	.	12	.	CASSLSWAEQFF	TGTGCCAGCAGCCTAAGCTGGGCTGAGCAGTTCTTC
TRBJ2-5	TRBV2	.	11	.	CASSSEETQYF	TGTGCCAGCAGCTCAGAAGAGACCCAGTACTTC
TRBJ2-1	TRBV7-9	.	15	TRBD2	CASSPSGSSYNEQFF	TGTGCCAGCAGCCCCAGCGGGAGCTCCTACAATGAGCAGTTCTTC
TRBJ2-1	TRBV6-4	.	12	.	CASSGRHNEQFF	TGTGCCAGCAGTGGGAGACACAATGAGCAGTTCTTC
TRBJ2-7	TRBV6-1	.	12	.	CASSPQGVEQYF	TGTGCCAGCAGCCCTCAGGGTGTAGAGCAGTACTTC
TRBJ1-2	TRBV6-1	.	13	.	CASLDRLNYGYTF	TGTGCCAGCTTAGACAGGCTTAACTATGGCTACACCTTC
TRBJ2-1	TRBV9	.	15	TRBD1	CASSVWTGAMNEQFF	TGTGCCAGCAGCGTTTGGACAGGGGCGATGAATGAGCAGTTCTTC
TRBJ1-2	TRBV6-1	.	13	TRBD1	CASSKDRHYGYTF	TGTGCCAGCAGTAAGGACAGGCACTATGGCTACACCTTC
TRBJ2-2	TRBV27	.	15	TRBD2	CASGIAGGMTGELFF	TGTGCCAGCGGGATAGCGGGAGGAATGACCGGGGAGCTGTTTTTT
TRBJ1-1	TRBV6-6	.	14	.	CASSYSGRNTEAFF	TGTGCCAGCAGTTACTCGGGCAGGAACACTGAAGCTTTCTTT
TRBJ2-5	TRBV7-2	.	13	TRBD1	CASSATGVETQYF	TGTGCCAGCAGCGCTACAGGGGTAGAGACCCAGTACTTC
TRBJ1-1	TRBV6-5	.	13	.	CASSFPGNTEAFF	TGTGCCAGCAGTTTTCCAGGGAACACTGAAGCTTTCTTT
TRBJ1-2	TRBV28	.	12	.	CASSPHSYGYTF	TGTGCCAGCAGTCCTCACAGCTATGGCTACACCTTC